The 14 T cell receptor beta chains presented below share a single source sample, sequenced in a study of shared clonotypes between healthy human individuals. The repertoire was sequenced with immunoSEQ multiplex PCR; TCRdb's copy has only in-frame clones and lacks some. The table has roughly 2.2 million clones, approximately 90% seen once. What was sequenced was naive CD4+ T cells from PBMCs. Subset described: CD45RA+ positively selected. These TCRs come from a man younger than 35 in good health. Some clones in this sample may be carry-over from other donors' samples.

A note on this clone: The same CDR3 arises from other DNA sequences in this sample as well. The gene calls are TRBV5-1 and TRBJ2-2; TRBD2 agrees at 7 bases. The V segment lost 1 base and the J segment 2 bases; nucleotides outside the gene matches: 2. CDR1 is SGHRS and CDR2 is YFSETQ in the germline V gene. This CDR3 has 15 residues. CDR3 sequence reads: CASSLSSGNTGELFF. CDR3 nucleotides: TGCGCCAGCAGCTTGTCTAGCGGCAACACCGGGGAGCTGTTTTTT.

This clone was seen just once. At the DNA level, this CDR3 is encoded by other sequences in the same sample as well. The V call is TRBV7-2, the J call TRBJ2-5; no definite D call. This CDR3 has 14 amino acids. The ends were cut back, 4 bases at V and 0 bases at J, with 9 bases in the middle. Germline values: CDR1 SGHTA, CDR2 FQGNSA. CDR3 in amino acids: CASSSRRYQETQYF. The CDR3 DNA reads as TGTGCCAGCAGCTCCCGGCGGTACCAAGAGACCCAGTACTTC.

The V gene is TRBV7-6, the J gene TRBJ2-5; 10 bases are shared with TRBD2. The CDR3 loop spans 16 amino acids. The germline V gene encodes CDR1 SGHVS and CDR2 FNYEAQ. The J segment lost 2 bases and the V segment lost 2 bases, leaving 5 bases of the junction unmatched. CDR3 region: CASSLSLAGRQETQYF. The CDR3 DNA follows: TGTGCCAGCAGCTTATCACTAGCGGGGAGGCAAGAGACCCAGTACTTC. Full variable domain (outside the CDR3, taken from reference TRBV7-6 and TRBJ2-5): GAGVSQSPRYKVTKRGQDVALRCDPISGHVSLYWYRQALGQGPEFLTYFNYEAQQDKSGLPNDRFSAERPEGSISTLTIQRTEQRDSAMYRCASSLSLAGRQETQYFGPGTRLLVL.

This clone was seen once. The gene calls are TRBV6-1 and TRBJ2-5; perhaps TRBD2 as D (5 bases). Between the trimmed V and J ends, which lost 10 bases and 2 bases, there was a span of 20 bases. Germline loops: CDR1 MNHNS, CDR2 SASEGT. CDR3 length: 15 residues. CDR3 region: CATRRSPTGQETQYF. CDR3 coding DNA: TGTGCCACCCGCAGGTCCCCAACGGGACAAGAGACCCAGTACTTC.

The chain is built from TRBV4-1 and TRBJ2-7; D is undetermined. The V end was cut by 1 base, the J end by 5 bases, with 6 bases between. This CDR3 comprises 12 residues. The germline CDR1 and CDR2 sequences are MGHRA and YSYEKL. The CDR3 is CASSQVRDEQYF. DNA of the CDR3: TGCGCCAGCAGCCAAGTCCGTGACGAGCAGTACTTC.

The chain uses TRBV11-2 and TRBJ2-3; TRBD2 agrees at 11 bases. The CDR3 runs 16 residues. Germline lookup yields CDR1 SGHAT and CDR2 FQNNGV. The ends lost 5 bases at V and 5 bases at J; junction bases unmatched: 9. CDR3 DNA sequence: TGTGCCAGCAGCCTAATTAGCGGGAGGGAGGAAGATACGCAGTATTTT. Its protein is CASSLISGREEDTQYF.

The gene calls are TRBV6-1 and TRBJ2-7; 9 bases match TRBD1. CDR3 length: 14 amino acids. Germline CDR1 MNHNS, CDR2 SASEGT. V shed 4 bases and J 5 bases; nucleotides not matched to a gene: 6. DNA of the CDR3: TGTGCCAGCAGTGTTCGGGACAGGGAGGACGAGCAGTACTTC. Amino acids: CASSVRDREDEQYF.

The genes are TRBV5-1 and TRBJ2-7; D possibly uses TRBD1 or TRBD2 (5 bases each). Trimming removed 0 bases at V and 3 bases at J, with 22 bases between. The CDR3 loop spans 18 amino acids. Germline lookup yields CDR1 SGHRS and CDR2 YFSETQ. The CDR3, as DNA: TGCGCCAGCAGCTTGGGGGGGACCATAGAGATCGTAATCTACGAGCAGTACTTC. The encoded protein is CASSLGGTIEIVIYEQYF.

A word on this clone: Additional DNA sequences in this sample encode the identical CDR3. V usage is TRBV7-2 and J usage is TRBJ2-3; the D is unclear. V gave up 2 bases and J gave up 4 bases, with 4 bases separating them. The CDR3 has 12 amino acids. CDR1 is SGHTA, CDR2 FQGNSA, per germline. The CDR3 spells CASSLFADTQYF. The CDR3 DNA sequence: TGTGCCAGCAGCTTATTCGCAGATACGCAGTATTTT. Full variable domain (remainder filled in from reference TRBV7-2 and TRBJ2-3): GAGVSQSPSNKVTEKGKDVELRCDPISGHTALYWYRQSLGQGLEFLIYFQGNSAPDKSGLPSDRFSAERTGGSVSTLTIQRTQQEDSAVYLCASSLFADTQYFGPGTRLTVL.

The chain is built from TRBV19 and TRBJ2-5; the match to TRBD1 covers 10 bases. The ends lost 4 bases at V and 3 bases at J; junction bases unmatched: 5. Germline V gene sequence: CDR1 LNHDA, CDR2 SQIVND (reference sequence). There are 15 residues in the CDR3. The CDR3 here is CASSSGQGVEETQYF. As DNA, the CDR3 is TGTGCCAGTAGTAGTGGACAGGGGGTAGAAGAGACCCAGTACTTC.

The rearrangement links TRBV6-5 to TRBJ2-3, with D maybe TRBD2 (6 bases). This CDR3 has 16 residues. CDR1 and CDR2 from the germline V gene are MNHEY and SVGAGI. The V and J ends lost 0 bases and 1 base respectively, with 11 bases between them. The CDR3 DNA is TGTGCCAGCAGTTACTCATCTTCGGGGGGCACAGATACGCAGTATTTT. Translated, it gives CASSYSSSGGTDTQYF.

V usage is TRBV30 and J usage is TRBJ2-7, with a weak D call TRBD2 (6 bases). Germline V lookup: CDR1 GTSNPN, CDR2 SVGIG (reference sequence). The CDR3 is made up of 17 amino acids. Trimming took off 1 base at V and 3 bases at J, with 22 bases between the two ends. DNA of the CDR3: TGTGCCTGGAGTGCCCGCCCGCCCACTAGCCGAGACTACGAGCAGTACTTC. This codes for CAWSARPPTSRDYEQYF.

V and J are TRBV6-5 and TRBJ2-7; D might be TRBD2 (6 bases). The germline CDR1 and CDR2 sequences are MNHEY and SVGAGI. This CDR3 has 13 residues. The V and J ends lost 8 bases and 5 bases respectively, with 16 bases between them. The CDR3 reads CASLEGRENEQYF. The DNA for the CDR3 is TGTGCCAGCCTCGAAGGGCGGGAAAACGAGCAGTACTTC.

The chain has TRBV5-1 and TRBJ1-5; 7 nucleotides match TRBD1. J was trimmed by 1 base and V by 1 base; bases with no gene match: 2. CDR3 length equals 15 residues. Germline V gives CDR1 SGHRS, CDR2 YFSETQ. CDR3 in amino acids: CASSLTGVSNQPQHF. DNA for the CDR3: TGCGCCAGCAGCTTGACAGGGGTGAGCAATCAGCCCCAGCATTTT.